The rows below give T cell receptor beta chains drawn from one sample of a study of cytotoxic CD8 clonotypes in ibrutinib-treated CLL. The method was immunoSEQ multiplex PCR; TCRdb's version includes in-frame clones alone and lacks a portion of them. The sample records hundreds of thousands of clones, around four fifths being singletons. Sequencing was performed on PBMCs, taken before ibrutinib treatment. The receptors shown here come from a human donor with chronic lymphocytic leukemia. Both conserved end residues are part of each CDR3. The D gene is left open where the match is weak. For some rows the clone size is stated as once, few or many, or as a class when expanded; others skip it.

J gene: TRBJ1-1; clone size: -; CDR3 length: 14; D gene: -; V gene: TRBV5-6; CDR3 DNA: TGTGCCAGCAGCTTGGATCTTGGCATCGCTGAAGCTTTCTTT; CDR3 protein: CASSLDLGIAEAFF
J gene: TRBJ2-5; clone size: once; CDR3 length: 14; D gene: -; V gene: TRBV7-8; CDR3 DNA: TGTGCCAGCAGCTTCCCGGGCAACCAAGAGACCCAGTACTTC; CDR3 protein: CASSFPGNQETQYF
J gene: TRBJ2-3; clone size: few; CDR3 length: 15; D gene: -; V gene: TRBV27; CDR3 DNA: TGTGCCAGCAGTTCCTTGCTTTCACTTTCAGATACGCAGTATTTT; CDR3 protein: CASSSLLSLSDTQYF
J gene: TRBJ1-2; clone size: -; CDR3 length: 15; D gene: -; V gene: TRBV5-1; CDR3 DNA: TGCGCCAGCAGCTCCGGGACAAATACCCACTATGGCTACACCTTC; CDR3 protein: CASSSGTNTHYGYTF
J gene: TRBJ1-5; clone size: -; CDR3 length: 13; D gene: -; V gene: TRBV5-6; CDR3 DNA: TGTGCCAGCAGCGGAGGGGATTCTCAGCCCCAGCATTTT; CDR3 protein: CASSGGDSQPQHF
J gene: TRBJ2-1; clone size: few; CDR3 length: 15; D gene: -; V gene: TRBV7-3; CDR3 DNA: TGTGCCAGCAGCTTAACGCGGCAAACCGTCGATGAGCAGTTCTTC; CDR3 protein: CASSLTRQTVDEQFF
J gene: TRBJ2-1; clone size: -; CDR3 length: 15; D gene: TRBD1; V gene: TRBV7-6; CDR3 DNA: TGTGCCAGCAGCTTAGCGTTCAGGGGGTTGGCAGAGCAGTTCTTC; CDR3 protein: CASSLAFRGLAEQFF
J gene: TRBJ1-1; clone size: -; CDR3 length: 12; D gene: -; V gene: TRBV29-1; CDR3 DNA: TGCACCTCGGGGGGGGCTGACACTGAAGCTTTCTTT; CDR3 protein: CTSGGADTEAFF
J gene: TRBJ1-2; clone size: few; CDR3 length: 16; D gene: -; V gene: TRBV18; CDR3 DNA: TGTGCCAGCTCACCACCGAAAGCTGCAGGGGATCTGGGCTACACCTTC; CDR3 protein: CASSPPKAAGDLGYTF
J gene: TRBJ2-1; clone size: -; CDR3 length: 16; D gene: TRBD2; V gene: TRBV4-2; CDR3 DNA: TGTGCCAGCAGCCAAGTGGCGGGCGGGGGGGTCAATGAGCAGTTCTTC; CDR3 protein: CASSQVAGGGVNEQFF
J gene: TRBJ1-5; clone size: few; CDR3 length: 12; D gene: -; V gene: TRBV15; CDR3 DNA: TGTGCCACCAGCAGAGAAAATCAGCCCCAGCATTTT; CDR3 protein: CATSRENQPQHF
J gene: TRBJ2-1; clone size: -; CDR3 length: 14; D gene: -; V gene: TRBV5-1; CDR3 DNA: TGCGCCAGCAGCTTGTACGGGCACAACAATGAGCAGTTCTTC; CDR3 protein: CASSLYGHNNEQFF
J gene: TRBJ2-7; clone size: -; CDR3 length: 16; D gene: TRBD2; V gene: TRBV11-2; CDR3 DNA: TGTGCCAGCAGGTCGCCCGGGACTAGCGGTGCCTACGAGCAGTACTTC; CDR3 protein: CASRSPGTSGAYEQYF
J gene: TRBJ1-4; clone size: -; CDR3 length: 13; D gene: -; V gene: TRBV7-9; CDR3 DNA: TGTGCCAGCATTCTCGGGAATAGTGAAAAACTGTTTTTT; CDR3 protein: CASILGNSEKLFF
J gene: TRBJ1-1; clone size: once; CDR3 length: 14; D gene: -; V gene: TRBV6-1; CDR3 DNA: TGTGCCAGCAGTGAAAGGGAGCAGCGGCATGGAGCTTTCTTT; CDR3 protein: CASSEREQRHGAFF
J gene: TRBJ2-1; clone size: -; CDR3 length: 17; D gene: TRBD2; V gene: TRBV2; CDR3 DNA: TGTGCCAGCAGTGGGGGACTAGCGGGAGGGCCGAGGAATGAGCAGTTCTTC; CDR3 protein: CASSGGLAGGPRNEQFF
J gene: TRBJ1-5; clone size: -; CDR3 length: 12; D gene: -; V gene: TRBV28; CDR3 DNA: TGTGCCTGTGGGGCGATAAATCAGCCCCAGCATTTT; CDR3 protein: CACGAINQPQHF
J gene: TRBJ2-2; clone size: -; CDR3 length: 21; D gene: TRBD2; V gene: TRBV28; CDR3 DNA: TGTGCCAGCAGTTTCTTCTGGCAGGGAGGCGGGGGACTACCGAACACCGGGGAGCTGTTTTTT; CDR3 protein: CASSFFWQGGGGLPNTGELFF
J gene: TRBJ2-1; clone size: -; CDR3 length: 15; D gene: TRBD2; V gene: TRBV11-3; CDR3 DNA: TGTGCCAGCAGCTTCGCTAGCGGCTCCCACAATGAGCAGTTCTTC; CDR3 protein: CASSFASGSHNEQFF
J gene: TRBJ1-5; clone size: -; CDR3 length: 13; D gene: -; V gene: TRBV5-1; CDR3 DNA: TGCGCCAGCAGCCCAGGGAGCAATCAGCCCCAGCATTTT; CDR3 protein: CASSPGSNQPQHF
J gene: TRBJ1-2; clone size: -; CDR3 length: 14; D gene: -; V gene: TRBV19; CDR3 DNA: TGTGCCAGTAGGACGGGACGGACGGAGGATGGCTACACCTTC; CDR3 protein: CASRTGRTEDGYTF
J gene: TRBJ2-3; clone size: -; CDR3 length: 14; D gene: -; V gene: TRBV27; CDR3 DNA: TGTGCCACCCGTAGCGGCATTGTCACAGATACGCAGTATTTT; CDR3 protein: CATRSGIVTDTQYF
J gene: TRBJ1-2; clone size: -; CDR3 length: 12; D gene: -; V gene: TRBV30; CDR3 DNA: TGTGCCTGGAGGCCCGGGGGGCCTGGCTACACCTTC; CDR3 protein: CAWRPGGPGYTF
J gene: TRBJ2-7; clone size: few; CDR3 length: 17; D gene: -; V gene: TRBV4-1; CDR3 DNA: TGCGCCAGCAGCCAACCCTATTCGGGGACAAACGACTACGAGCAGTACTTC; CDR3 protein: CASSQPYSGTNDYEQYF
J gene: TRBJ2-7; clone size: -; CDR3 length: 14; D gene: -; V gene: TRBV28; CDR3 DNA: TGTGCCAGCAGTTTAATCCACAGGCTCTACGAGCAGTACTTC; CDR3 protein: CASSLIHRLYEQYF
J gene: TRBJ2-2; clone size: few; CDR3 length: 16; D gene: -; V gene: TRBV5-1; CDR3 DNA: TGCGCCAGCAGCCCTGACTTGGGGTTGACCACCGGGGAGCTGTTTTTT; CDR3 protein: CASSPDLGLTTGELFF
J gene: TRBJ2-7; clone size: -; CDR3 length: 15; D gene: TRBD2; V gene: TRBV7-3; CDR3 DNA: TGTGCCAGCAGCTTAACGCCTAGCGGGATCTACGAGCAGTACTTC; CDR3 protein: CASSLTPSGIYEQYF
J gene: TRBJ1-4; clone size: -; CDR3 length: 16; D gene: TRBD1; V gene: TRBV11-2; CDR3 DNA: TGTGCCAGCAGCTCGACGGGGACAGGGTACGCTGAAAAACTGTTTTTT; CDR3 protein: CASSSTGTGYAEKLFF
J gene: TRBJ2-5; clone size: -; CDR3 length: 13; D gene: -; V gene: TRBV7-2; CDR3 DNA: TGTGCCAGCAGCTTAGACCAACTCGCGACCCAGTACTTC; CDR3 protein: CASSLDQLATQYF
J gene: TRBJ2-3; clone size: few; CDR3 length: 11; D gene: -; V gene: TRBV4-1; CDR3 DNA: TGCGCCAGCAGCCGTGGCAATACGCAGTATTTT; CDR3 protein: CASSRGNTQYF
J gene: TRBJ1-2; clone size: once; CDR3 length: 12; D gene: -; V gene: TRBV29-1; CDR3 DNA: TGCAGCGTTGGGGCCACTAACTATGGCTACACCTTC; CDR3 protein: CSVGATNYGYTF
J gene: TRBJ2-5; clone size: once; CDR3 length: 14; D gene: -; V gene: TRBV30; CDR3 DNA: TGTGCCTGGAGGAAGACGGCCGAGAAGGGGACCCAGTACTTC; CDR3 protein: CAWRKTAEKGTQYF
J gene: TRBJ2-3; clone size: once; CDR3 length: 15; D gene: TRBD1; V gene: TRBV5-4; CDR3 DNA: TGTGCCAGCAGCCGACAGGGCGTCTGGGCAGATACGCAGTATTTT; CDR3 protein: CASSRQGVWADTQYF
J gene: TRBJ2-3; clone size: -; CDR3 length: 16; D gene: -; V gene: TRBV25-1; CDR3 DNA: TGTGCCAGCAGTCCCTTAACGGTGGGGCCGCTGGATACGCAGTATTTT; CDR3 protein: CASSPLTVGPLDTQYF
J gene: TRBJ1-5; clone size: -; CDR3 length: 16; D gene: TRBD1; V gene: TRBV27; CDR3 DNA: TGTGCCAGCAGTAAAGCCCAGGGGGTTAGCAATCAGCCCCAGCATTTT; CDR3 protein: CASSKAQGVSNQPQHF
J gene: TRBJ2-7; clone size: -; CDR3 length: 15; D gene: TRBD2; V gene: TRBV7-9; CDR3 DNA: TGTGCCAGCAGCTTAGGCGAGCGGGAGGCGCACGAGCAGTACTTC; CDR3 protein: CASSLGEREAHEQYF
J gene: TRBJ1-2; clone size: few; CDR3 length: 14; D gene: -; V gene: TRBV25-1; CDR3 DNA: TGTGCCAGCAGTACCCGGACAGCTAACTATGGCTACACCTTC; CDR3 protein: CASSTRTANYGYTF
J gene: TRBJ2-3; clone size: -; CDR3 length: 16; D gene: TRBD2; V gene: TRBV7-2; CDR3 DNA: TGTGCCAGCAGCCGTAGCGGGAGGGGGCCCACAGATACGCAGTATTTT; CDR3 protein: CASSRSGRGPTDTQYF
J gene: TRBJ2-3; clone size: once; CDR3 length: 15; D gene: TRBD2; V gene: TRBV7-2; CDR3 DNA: TGTGCCAGCAGCCGGACTAGCGGGATCACGGATACGCAGTATTTT; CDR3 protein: CASSRTSGITDTQYF
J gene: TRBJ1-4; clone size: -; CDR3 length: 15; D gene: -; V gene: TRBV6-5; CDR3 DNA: TGTGCCAGCAGTTATTTGGTGGGGGGGCATGAAAAACTGTTTTTT; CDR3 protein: CASSYLVGGHEKLFF
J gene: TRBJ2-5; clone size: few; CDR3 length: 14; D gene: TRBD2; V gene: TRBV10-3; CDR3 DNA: TGTGCCATCGGACTAGCGGGAGACTTGGAGACCCAGTACTTC; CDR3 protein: CAIGLAGDLETQYF
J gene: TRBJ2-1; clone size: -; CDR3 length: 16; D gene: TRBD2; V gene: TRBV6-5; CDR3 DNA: TGTGCCAGCAGTTACTCTTTTAGCGGGAACGGCAATGAGCAGTTCTTC; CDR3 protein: CASSYSFSGNGNEQFF
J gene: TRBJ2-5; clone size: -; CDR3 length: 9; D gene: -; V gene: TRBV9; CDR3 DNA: TGTGCCAGCGGGGAAACCCAGTACTTC; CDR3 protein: CASGETQYF
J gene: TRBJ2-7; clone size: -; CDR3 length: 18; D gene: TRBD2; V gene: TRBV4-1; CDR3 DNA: TGCGCCAGCAGCCAAAAGAGAACGACTAGCGGGTACTACTACGAGCAGTACTTC; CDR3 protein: CASSQKRTTSGYYYEQYF
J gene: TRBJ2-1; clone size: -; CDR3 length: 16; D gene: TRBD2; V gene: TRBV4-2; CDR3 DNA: TGTGCCAGCAGCCAAGAGGCTAGCGGGGCCTACAATGAGCAGTTCTTC; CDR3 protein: CASSQEASGAYNEQFF
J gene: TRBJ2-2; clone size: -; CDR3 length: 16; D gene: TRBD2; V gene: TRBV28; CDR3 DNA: TGTGCCAGCAGAACACCTTCCGGGACTAGCGCCGGGGAGCTGTTTTTT; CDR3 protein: CASRTPSGTSAGELFF
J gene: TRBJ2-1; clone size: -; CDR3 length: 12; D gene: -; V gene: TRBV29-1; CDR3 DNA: TGCAGCGTTTTCATTGGGGGACCCGAGCAGTTCTTC; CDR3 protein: CSVFIGGPEQFF
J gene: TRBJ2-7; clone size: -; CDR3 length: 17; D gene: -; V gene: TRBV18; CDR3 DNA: TGTGCCAGCTCCCTCGTGCGGGTTGACCGCCCCACCTACGAGCAGTACTTC; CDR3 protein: CASSLVRVDRPTYEQYF
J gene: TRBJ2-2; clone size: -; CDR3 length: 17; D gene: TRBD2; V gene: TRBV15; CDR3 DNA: TGTGCCACCAGCAGAGATCAAGTACTAGCGGGGGGGATGGAGCTGTTTTTT; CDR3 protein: CATSRDQVLAGGMELFF
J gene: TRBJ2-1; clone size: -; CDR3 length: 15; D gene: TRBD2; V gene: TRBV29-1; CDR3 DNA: TGCAGCGTTGAAGCCGCCGGACTAGAATACAATGAGCAGTTCTTC; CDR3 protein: CSVEAAGLEYNEQFF
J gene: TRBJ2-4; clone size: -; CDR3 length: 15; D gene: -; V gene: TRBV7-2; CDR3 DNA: TGTGCCAGCAGCGTACGGAGCGGTACCAAAAACATTCAGTACTTC; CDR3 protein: CASSVRSGTKNIQYF
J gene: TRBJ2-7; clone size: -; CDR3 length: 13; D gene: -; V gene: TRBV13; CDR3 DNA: TGTGCCAGCAGCTCAGAGAGGAGCTACGAGCAGTACTTC; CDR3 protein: CASSSERSYEQYF
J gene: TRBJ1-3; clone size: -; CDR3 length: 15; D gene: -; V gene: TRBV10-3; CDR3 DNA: TGTGCCATCAGAGACCGGGACCCAAGACGGGACACCATATATTTT; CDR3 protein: CAIRDRDPRRDTIYF
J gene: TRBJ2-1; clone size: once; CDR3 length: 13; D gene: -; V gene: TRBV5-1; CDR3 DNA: TGCGCCAGCAGCTTGCATCAGGATACTGAGCAGTTCTTC; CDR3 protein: CASSLHQDTEQFF
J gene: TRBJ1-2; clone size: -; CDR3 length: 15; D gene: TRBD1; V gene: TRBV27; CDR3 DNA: TGTGCCAGCAGGAGAACCGGGACAGGGGCGGCTGGCTACACCTTC; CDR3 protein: CASRRTGTGAAGYTF
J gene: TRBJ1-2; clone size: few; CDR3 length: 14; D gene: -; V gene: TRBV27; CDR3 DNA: TGTGCCAGCAGTTTCTCGGGGACTAACTATGGCTACACCTTC; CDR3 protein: CASSFSGTNYGYTF
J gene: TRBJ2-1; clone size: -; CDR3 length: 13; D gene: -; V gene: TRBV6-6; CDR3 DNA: TGTGCCAGCAGTTACTCGGGCGAGGGTAAGCAGTTCTTC; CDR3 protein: CASSYSGEGKQFF
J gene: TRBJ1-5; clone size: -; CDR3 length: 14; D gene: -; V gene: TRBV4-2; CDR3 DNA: TGTGCCAGCAGCCAAGATCTGGGGAATCAGCCCCAGCATTTT; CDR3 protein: CASSQDLGNQPQHF